This record looks at one TCR beta chain sequence and its context. What it binds is not known. This CDR3 has 13 residues. With V trimmed by 4 bases and J by 8 bases, 4 bases remained unmatched. CDR1 and CDR2 (germline): SNHLY, FYNNEI. TCRdb's copy holds only in-frame clones and misses some; the assay was immunoSEQ multiplex PCR. The repertoire consists of 100,000 to 150,000 clones, with around 92% occurring once and the leading ten covering about 1.1%. The data belong to a study of T cell responses to AZD1222 COVID-19 vaccine. Findings of the study overall: As reported, nearly half of all spike-specific TCRs target variant regions that are unmutated.

Sequenced here: peripheral blood, sampled on day 0 of AZD1222 vaccination. The TCR originated in an adult in good health. The chain couples TRBV2 to TRBJ2-1; 8 bases line up with TRBD1. Here the CDR3 DNA reads TGTGCCAGCAGTGGGACAGGGTTCGATGAGCAGTTCTTC. Translated: CASSGTGFDEQFF.